These T cell receptor beta chains were read from a single sample in a study of PD-L1 blockade in urothelial cancer. Produced via immunoSEQ multiplex PCR; TCRdb's table is partial and in-frame only. The sample carries about 48,000 clones, 80% to 90% recorded once. The sample here was PBMCs, taken around atezolizumab (anti-PD-L1) treatment. The receptors were sampled from a man in his 70s with urothelial cancer. Both conserved end residues are part of each CDR3. A D gene is named only where the DNA matches it firmly. Only part of the rows carry a size: once, few, many, or a class if the clone is expanded.

V	D	J	size	DNA	CDR3
TRBV18	.	TRBJ2-7	.	TGTGCCAGCTCACCAGTGGACAACCACGAGCAGTACTTC	CASSPVDNHEQYF
TRBV14	.	TRBJ2-7	few	TGTGCCAGCAGCCAAGATCTTAGTCCAGGGTACTCCTACGAGCAGTACTTC	CASSQDLSPGYSYEQYF
TRBV5-1	TRBD1	TRBJ1-5	few	TGCGCCAGCAGCTTGGGGCAGGGGGAAGGGCCCCAGCATTTT	CASSLGQGEGPQHF
TRBV4-1	TRBD2	TRBJ2-1	once	TGCGCCAGCAGCCAAGGCATATTCTCACTAGCGGGAGTGAATGAGCAGTTCTTC	CASSQGIFSLAGVNEQFF
TRBV12-2	.	TRBJ2-2	few	TGTGCAAGTCGCTTAGGCCAGGGATCCACCGGGGAGCTGTTTTTT	CASRLGQGSTGELFF
TRBV6-5	TRBD1	TRBJ1-4	.	TGTGCCAGCAGTGGGACAGGTTTTAATGAAAAACTGTTTTTT	CASSGTGFNEKLFF
TRBV6-5	TRBD2	TRBJ2-7	.	TGTGCCAGCAGTTATTCCCTAGCGGGAGGGGGCTACGAGCAGTACTTC	CASSYSLAGGGYEQYF
TRBV5-5	.	TRBJ2-7	.	TGTGCCAGCAGCTTGGGTGGAGGGTTTGAGCAGTACTTC	CASSLGGGFEQYF
TRBV6-6	TRBD2	TRBJ2-5	few	TGTGCCAGCAGCGACGCGGGGGGCCAAGAGACCCAGTACTTC	CASSDAGGQETQYF
TRBV19	.	TRBJ1-5	.	TGTGCCAGTACCCTAGCAGTTAGCAATCAGCCCCAGCATTTT	CASTLAVSNQPQHF
TRBV7-9	TRBD1	TRBJ1-4	.	TGTGCCAGCAGCTTAAACCAGGGGGCCGGTAATGAAAAACTGTTTTTT	CASSLNQGAGNEKLFF
TRBV5-1	TRBD1	TRBJ2-5	.	TGCGCCAGCAGCTTGGACGGACAGGGTCAACAAGAGACCCAGTACTTC	CASSLDGQGQQETQYF
TRBV4-1	.	TRBJ2-3	once	TGCGCCAGCAGCCAAGTTATGTCAGGGGGCACAGATACGCAGTATTTT	CASSQVMSGGTDTQYF
TRBV28	.	TRBJ2-7	.	TGTGCCAGCAGTTTAGGGCAGGGGCCCAACGAGCAGTACTTC	CASSLGQGPNEQYF
TRBV5-4	TRBD1	TRBJ1-4	.	TGTGCCAGCAGCGCGGACAGGACCGGGGAAAAACTGTTTTTT	CASSADRTGEKLFF
TRBV28	.	TRBJ2-7	.	TGTGCCAGCAGTTTCTTCGCACAGGGTAGGGGATCCTACGAGCAGTACTTC	CASSFFAQGRGSYEQYF
TRBV27	TRBD2	TRBJ2-1	.	TGTGCCAGCAGTCGACTAGCGGGGGGAAGTAACAATGAGCAGTTCTTC	CASSRLAGGSNNEQFF
TRBV4-1	.	TRBJ2-3	.	TGCGCCAGCAGCCCCCGGGGGGATACGCAGTATTTT	CASSPRGDTQYF
TRBV18	.	TRBJ2-7	.	TGTGCCAGCTCCGTCGCTCGTGGAGCCTACGAGCAGTACTTC	CASSVARGAYEQYF
TRBV7-9	.	TRBJ1-1	few	TGTGCCAGCAGCTTAGCCAGGGACATTGAAGCTTTCTTT	CASSLARDIEAFF
TRBV5-1	TRBD1	TRBJ2-5	.	TGCGCCAGCAGTTTAGGACAGGGGGCAGAGACCCAGTACTTC	CASSLGQGAETQYF
TRBV27	.	TRBJ2-2	.	TGTGCCAGCTCCTGGGGGCGCGCCGGGGAGCTGTTTTTT	CASSWGRAGELFF
TRBV15	.	TRBJ1-1	.	TGTGCCACCAGCAGAGATTGGGGGGAGAGGGACACTGAAGCTTTCTTT	CATSRDWGERDTEAFF
TRBV2	.	TRBJ2-5	once	TGTGCCAGCAGTGTTGACGGGGAAGAGACCCAGTACTTC	CASSVDGEETQYF
TRBV19	TRBD2	TRBJ2-7	.	TGTGCCAGTAGTCCGGGACTAGCGACCCACGAGCAGTACTTC	CASSPGLATHEQYF
TRBV27	.	TRBJ1-2	.	TGTGCCAGCAGTTTAGGTACGGGTTTTGGCTACACCTTC	CASSLGTGFGYTF
TRBV4-2	.	TRBJ2-4	.	TGTGCCAGCAGCCCTCACGCGGGACTAGCCAAAAACATTCAGTACTTC	CASSPHAGLAKNIQYF
TRBV19	.	TRBJ1-5	few	TGTGCCAGTACCAGCGGCCTTCATCAGCCCCAGCATTTT	CASTSGLHQPQHF
TRBV5-1	.	TRBJ2-2	.	TGCGCCAGCAGCTTTGTAACGACTGCGAACACCGGGGAGCTGTTTTTT	CASSFVTTANTGELFF
TRBV28	TRBD1	TRBJ1-4	.	TGTGCCAGCAGTTTGGCGGCAGGGGGAAATGAAAAACTGTTTTTT	CASSLAAGGNEKLFF
TRBV30	TRBD1	TRBJ1-4	.	TGTGCCGGACGGGACAGGGCGGTGGAAAAACTGTTTTTT	CAGRDRAVEKLFF
TRBV5-5	TRBD1	TRBJ2-7	.	TGTGCCAGCAGCTTGGAGTGGGACAGCTCCTACGAGCAGTACTTC	CASSLEWDSSYEQYF
TRBV18	TRBD1	TRBJ2-7	.	TGTGCCAGCTCACCCACGACAGGGGCCTTCGCCGAGCAGTACTTC	CASSPTTGAFAEQYF
TRBV5-4	TRBD2	TRBJ2-1	.	TGTGCCAGCAGTCTCGGGACTAGAGACAATGAGCAGTTCTTC	CASSLGTRDNEQFF
TRBV2	TRBD2	TRBJ2-5	.	TGTGCCTCGAGCGGGAGCCAAGAGACCCAGTACTTC	CASSGSQETQYF
TRBV29-1	.	TRBJ1-1	.	TGCAGCGTTGGATACAGGAACACTGAAGCTTTCTTT	CSVGYRNTEAFF
TRBV9	TRBD2	TRBJ2-5	once	TGTGCCAGCAGCTCGGAACTAGCGGAGGGCCAAGAGACCCAGTACTTC	CASSSELAEGQETQYF
TRBV5-6	TRBD1	TRBJ2-5	.	TGTGCCAGCAGCTTTGGGGACAGGGAAGAGACCCAGTACTTC	CASSFGDREETQYF
TRBV5-6	TRBD2	TRBJ2-7	.	TGTGCCAGCAGCTACGGGACTAGCGGGTACGAGCAGTACTTC	CASSYGTSGYEQYF
TRBV7-3	.	TRBJ2-7	few	TGTGCCAGCAGCTTAACCCCAGAGGGCTACGAGCAGTACTTC	CASSLTPEGYEQYF
TRBV27	TRBD1	TRBJ1-2	.	TGTGCCAGCAGTTTAATGGGCCAGGGGGCGTACGGCTACACCTTC	CASSLMGQGAYGYTF
TRBV10-3	TRBD2	TRBJ2-3	.	TGTGCCATCAGTGATAGCGGGAGGGACTCAGATACGCAGTATTTT	CAISDSGRDSDTQYF
TRBV5-1	TRBD2	TRBJ2-3	.	TGCGCCAGCAGCTTGGGACTAGCGGGAGCAGATCACACAGATACGCAGTATTTT	CASSLGLAGADHTDTQYF
TRBV10-1	.	TRBJ1-1	.	TGCGCCAGCAGTGAGTTCGGAGAAATGAACACTGAAGCTTTCTTT	CASSEFGEMNTEAFF
TRBV5-6	TRBD1	TRBJ2-5	.	TGTGCCAGCAGCTGGGGACAGGGGGTTTCCGAGACCCAGTACTTC	CASSWGQGVSETQYF
TRBV28	.	TRBJ2-5	.	TGTGCCAGCAGTTGGAGGAGTGCGGGGCAAGAGACCCAGTACTTC	CASSWRSAGQETQYF
TRBV7-9	TRBD1	TRBJ2-7	.	TGTGCCAGCAGCTTCGCCGGACAGGGTGGGGTCGAGCAGTACTTC	CASSFAGQGGVEQYF
TRBV11-2	TRBD1	TRBJ2-5	.	TGTGCCAGCAGCTCCTACCCGACAGGGTTGGGAGAGACCCAGTACTTC	CASSSYPTGLGETQYF
TRBV5-4	.	TRBJ2-7	.	TGTGCCAGCAGCTTCACGGGGGGCGGAGACGAGCAGTACTTC	CASSFTGGGDEQYF
TRBV2	TRBD2	TRBJ2-7	.	TGTGCCAGCAGGAAGCGGGACCCCTCCTACGAGCAGTACTTC	CASRKRDPSYEQYF
TRBV19	TRBD2	TRBJ2-5	.	TGTGCCAGTAGCCCACCTTCAGCGGGACCGCCCCGGACCCAGTACTTC	CASSPPSAGPPRTQYF
TRBV12-5	.	TRBJ1-2	.	TGTGCTAGTGGTTTGGAGGGGTATGGCTACACCTTC	CASGLEGYGYTF
TRBV21-1	.	TRBJ1-5	.	TGTGCCAGCAGCAAGTTGGGACATCCTGGCGAATATAGCAATCAGCCCCAGCATTTT	CASSKLGHPGEYSNQPQHF